This T cell receptor (beta chain) derives from a study of blood T cell repertoires in COVID-19. Study-level information: Samples representing acute and convalescent COVID-19 were sourced from the United States, Italy and Spain. T cells, B-cell-depleted T cells, or PBMCs supplied cDNA or gDNA.

Methods used by the authors: Researchers report that nucleated cell counts were estimated from reference gene primer amplification. Produced via immunoSEQ multiplex PCR; TCRdb's table is partial and in-frame only. That table is the source of V, J and clone size, and D and trimming were worked out from the DNA. Of about 110,000 clones listed, approximately 83% are singletons. Germline V gene data show CDR1 as SQVTM and CDR2 as ANQGSEA. CDR3 length: 13 residues. Trimming removed 6 bases from V and 5 bases from J; junction bases left unmatched: 6. The chain is built from TRBV29-1 and TRBJ1-4; TRBD1 agrees at 7 bases. The receptor was derived from an older woman with acute or convalescent COVID-19. Material: peripheral blood. The CDR3 bases are TGCAGCGTACAACGGACAGGAAATGAAAAACTGTTTTTT. Its protein is CSVQRTGNEKLFF. The full variable domain, its missing parts supplied by reference TRBV29-1 and TRBJ1-4, is SAVISQKPSRDICQRGTSLTIQCQVDSQVTMMFWYRQQPGQSLTLIATANQGSEATYESGFVIDKFPISRPNLTFSTLTVSNMSPEDSSIYLCSVQRTGNEKLFFGSGTQLSVL.